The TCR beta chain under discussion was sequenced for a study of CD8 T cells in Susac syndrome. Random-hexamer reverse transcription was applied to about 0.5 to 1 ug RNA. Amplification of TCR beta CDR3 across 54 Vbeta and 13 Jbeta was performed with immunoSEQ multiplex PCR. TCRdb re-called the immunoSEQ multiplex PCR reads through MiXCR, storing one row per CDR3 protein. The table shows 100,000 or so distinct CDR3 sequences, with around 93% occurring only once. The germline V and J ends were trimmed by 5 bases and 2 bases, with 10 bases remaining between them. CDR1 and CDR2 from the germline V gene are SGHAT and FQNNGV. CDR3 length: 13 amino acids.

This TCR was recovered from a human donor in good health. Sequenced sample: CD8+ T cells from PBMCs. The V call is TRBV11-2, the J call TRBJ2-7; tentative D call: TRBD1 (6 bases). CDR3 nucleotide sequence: TGTGCCAGCAGCACCTGGACAGCCTACGAGCAGTACTTC. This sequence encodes CASSTWTAYEQYF.